One sample yielded the 15 T cell receptor beta chains listed below, sequenced in a study of regulatory T cells in long-lasting Graves disease. iRepertoire HTBI primers and Arm-PCR of CDR3 regions built TCR beta libraries. Using its own MiXCR run on the multiplex PCR reads, TCRdb lists one record per CDR3 protein. Seen here are about 660,000 distinct CDR3 sequences, about 32% observed once, and the top ten hold about two fifths. Time point of the sample: persistent/refractory GD, antithyroid drugs over 5 years with positive TRAb. The TCR library was made from RNA that had been extracted from PBMCs in TRIzol. This sample comprised peripheral blood mononuclear cells (PBMCs), obtained when the disease was refractory, from a patient treated with antithyroid drugs. These receptors all come from a female donor with Graves disease.

This clonotype was observed at least ten times. The V call is TRBV2, the J call TRBJ1-2, with unresolved D. Trimming stripped 2 bases from V and 7 bases from J, with 5 bases between. The CDR3 is made up of 11 amino acids. Germline values: CDR1 SNHLY, CDR2 FYNNEI. This CDR3 is CASSEIGGYTF. In DNA form, the CDR3 reads TGTGCCAGCAGTGAAATAGGTGGCTACACCTTC.

The chain couples TRBV30 to TRBJ2-5, with a tentative D call TRBD1 (6 bases). The V end was cut by 3 bases, the J end by 7 bases, with 18 bases between. Per the germline V gene, CDR1 is GTSNPN and CDR2 is SVGIG (reference sequence). CDR3 size: 14 residues. The CDR3 DNA sequence: TGTGCCTGGAGCGTCACAGGGTCCGAGGGGACCCAGTACTTC. It is translated as CAWSVTGSEGTQYF.

In this sample, this clonotype turned up a few times. This sequence joins TRBV9 and TRBJ1-3; D may be TRBD1 (5 bases). The CDR3 loop spans 16 amino acids. V lost 0 bases, J lost 0 bases, and 10 bases lay in between. CDR1 and CDR2 (germline): SGDLS, YYNGEE. CDR3 DNA: TGTGCCAGCAGCGTAGTCGGGACCGTCTCTGGAAACACCATATATTTT. This sequence encodes CASSVVGTVSGNTIYF.

CDR3 in DNA: TGCAGCGTTGGAAGGTCAGCTTCGAACACCGGGGAGCTGTTTTTT. It yields the protein CSVGRSASNTGELFF. This chain joins TRBV29-1 and TRBJ2-2, with unresolved D. V was trimmed by 4 bases and J by 0 bases, leaving 12 bases between them. Germline V gene lookup returns CDR1 SQVTM and CDR2 ANQGSEA. The CDR3 is 15 residues long.

V is TRBV7-9 and J is TRBJ2-7, with D perhaps matching TRBD1 or TRBD2 (6 bases each). With 4 bases removed from V and 5 bases from J, the gap between germline ends came to 18 bases. Germline V lookup: CDR1 SEHNR, CDR2 FQNEAQ (reference sequence). CDR3 size: 15 residues. Here the CDR3 DNA reads TGTGCCAGCAGCTCCAGGACGGGGGCTCGGGACGAGCAGTACTTC. This translates into CASSSRTGARDEQYF.

This clonotype has at least ten counts. The chain joins TRBV11-1 to TRBJ1-1; no clear D. CDR1 is SGHAT and CDR2 is FQDESV in the germline V gene (reference sequence). The CDR3 loop spans 14 amino acids. The V end lost 1 base, the J end lost 5 bases, and 11 bases lay between the germline ends. CDR3 coding DNA: TGTGCCAGCAGCTTAGTGAGCAGGAGAACTGAAGCTTTCTTT. Translating it yields CASSLVSRRTEAFF.

The chain employs TRBV20-1 and TRBJ1-6; D may be TRBD1 (5 bases). Germline V gene sequence: CDR1 DFQATT, CDR2 SNEGSKA (reference sequence). The CDR3 runs 13 residues. V lost 3 bases and J 10 bases, leaving 13 bases between the germline ends. This chain's CDR3 is CSARETGGSPLHF. DNA for the CDR3: TGCAGTGCTAGGGAAACAGGAGGGTCACCCCTCCACTTT.

The table lists this clonotype with a count of one. This chain links TRBV5-1 with TRBJ1-2; 9 bases fit TRBD1. In germline, CDR1 is SGHRS, CDR2 YFSETQ. Germline trimming cut 2 bases from V and 4 bases from J; bases unmatched to any gene: 6. The CDR3 length is 15 residues. In DNA, the CDR3 is TGCGCCAGCAGCTTCGGGACAGGGACGATCTATGGCTACACCTTC. Its translation is CASSFGTGTIYGYTF.

This clonotype was observed at least ten times. CDR3: CASSLSARYQETQYF. The CDR3 DNA is TGTGCCAGCAGCTTATCAGCCCGGTACCAAGAGACCCAGTACTTC. V usage is TRBV7-3 and J usage is TRBJ2-5; no reliable D call. CDR1 is SGHTA, CDR2 FQGTGA, per germline. CDR3 length: 15 amino acids. V lost 2 bases and J 0 bases, leaving 10 bases between the germline ends.

The chain couples TRBV28 to TRBJ2-1; TRBD2 matches 10 bases. CDR1 and CDR2 (germline): MDHEN, SYDVKM. V was clipped by 6 bases and J by 8 bases; unmatched bases: 10. CDR3 length: 15 amino acids. The CDR3 is CASRLGTSATYEQFF. For the CDR3, the DNA is TGTGCCAGCAGACTCGGGACTAGCGCTACCTATGAGCAGTTCTTC.

V gene TRBV7-2 combines with J gene TRBJ1-2; 9 nucleotides line up with TRBD1. V dropped 3 bases and J dropped 8; count of bases not matched to a gene: 7. The CDR3 contains 14 residues. Germline assignment: CDR1 SGHTA and CDR2 FQGNSA. Here the CDR3 DNA reads TGTGCCAGCAGCTTCGGACAGGGGATAGGAGGCTACACCTTC. As protein: CASSFGQGIGGYTF.

This chain links TRBV27 with TRBJ1-2; tentative D call: TRBD1 (6 bases). V lost 1 base to trimming and J lost 4 bases, with 13 bases between them. CDR1 MNHEY and CDR2 SMNVEV come from the germline V gene (reference sequence). The CDR3 length is 15 residues. DNA of the CDR3: TGTGCCAGCAGTTTATTGAGCGGGGGCTCCTATGGCTACACCTTC. Protein: CASSLLSGGSYGYTF.

In its sample, this clonotype was seen a few times. The V gene is TRBV11-2, the J gene TRBJ2-7, with D perhaps matching TRBD2 (7 bases). This CDR3 has 13 amino acids. Germline values: CDR1 SGHAT, CDR2 FQNNGV. The V and J ends lost 5 bases and 7 bases respectively, with 15 bases between them. CDR3 DNA sequence: TGTGCCAGCAGCCCGACCAGGGGAGGGGAGCAGTACTTC. The encoded protein is CASSPTRGGEQYF.

This clonotype occurred many times. This chain connects TRBV12-3 or TRBV12-4 to TRBJ1-6, with TRBD1 matching 8 bases. This CDR3 has 14 amino acids. With 6 bases clipped from V and 6 bases from J, the junction kept 4 bases outside the gene matches. In nucleotides, the CDR3 is TGTGCCAGCAGCTCGACAGGGGTTAATTCACCCCTCCACTTT. This translates into CASSSTGVNSPLHF.

This chain links TRBV6-2 or TRBV6-3 with TRBJ1-2; no clear D. The CDR3 contains 13 residues. With 7 bases removed from V and 5 bases from J, the gap between germline ends came to 14 bases. Germline V CDR1 and CDR2: MNHEY, SVGEGT. The CDR3 loop reads CASTRGYRYGYTF. CDR3 DNA sequence: TGTGCCAGCACCCGAGGGTACAGATATGGCTACACCTTC.